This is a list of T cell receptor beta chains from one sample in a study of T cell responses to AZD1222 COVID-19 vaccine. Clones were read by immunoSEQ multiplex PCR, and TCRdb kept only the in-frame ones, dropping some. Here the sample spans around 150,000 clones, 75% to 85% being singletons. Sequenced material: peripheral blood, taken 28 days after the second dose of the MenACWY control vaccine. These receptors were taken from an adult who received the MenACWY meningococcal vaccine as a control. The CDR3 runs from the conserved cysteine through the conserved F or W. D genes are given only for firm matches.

CDR3 protein: CASSLVVAGNTIYF
D gene: NA
V gene: TRBV7-9
J gene: TRBJ1-3

CDR3 protein: CASSLGVTSGSDTQYF
D gene: TRBD2
V gene: TRBV7-2
J gene: TRBJ2-3

CDR3 protein: CASDDGFSDGYTF
D gene: NA
V gene: TRBV6-5
J gene: TRBJ1-2

CDR3 protein: CASSLEGQRNTEAFF
D gene: TRBD1
V gene: TRBV5-4
J gene: TRBJ1-1

CDR3 protein: CASSQDVSFQPQHF
D gene: NA
V gene: TRBV3-1/TRBV3-2
J gene: TRBJ1-5

CDR3 protein: CASSQDTGTSAFF
D gene: NA
V gene: TRBV4-3
J gene: TRBJ1-1

CDR3 protein: CASSASRGVGNTIYF
D gene: NA
V gene: TRBV18
J gene: TRBJ1-3

CDR3 protein: CASSLGLRSSGRQYF
D gene: TRBD2
V gene: TRBV7-2
J gene: TRBJ2-3

CDR3 protein: CASSLPRGFADTQYF
D gene: NA
V gene: TRBV5-5
J gene: TRBJ2-3

CDR3 protein: CASSQRGQHF
D gene: TRBD1
V gene: TRBV28
J gene: TRBJ1-2

CDR3 protein: CSVAYVYQETQYF
D gene: NA
V gene: TRBV29-1
J gene: TRBJ2-5

CDR3 protein: CASSQPLLSTQGEAFF
D gene: NA
V gene: TRBV5-1
J gene: TRBJ1-1

CDR3 protein: CASSPLTSGPGSYNEQFF
D gene: TRBD2
V gene: TRBV5-8
J gene: TRBJ2-1

CDR3 protein: CATASSYNEQFF
D gene: NA
V gene: TRBV24-1
J gene: TRBJ2-1

CDR3 protein: CASSYSGGADTQYF
D gene: TRBD2
V gene: TRBV5-1
J gene: TRBJ2-3

CDR3 protein: CATRRGSGARNNEQFF
D gene: NA
V gene: TRBV24-1
J gene: TRBJ2-1

CDR3 protein: CASSLRSEGDEQFF
D gene: NA
V gene: TRBV11-2
J gene: TRBJ2-1

CDR3 protein: CASSLEFIGEGPTQTYEQYF
D gene: TRBD2
V gene: TRBV11-3
J gene: TRBJ2-7

CDR3 protein: CASSYWGQPQHF
D gene: NA
V gene: TRBV6-2/TRBV6-3
J gene: TRBJ1-5

CDR3 protein: CASSSPATNEKLFF
D gene: NA
V gene: TRBV5-1
J gene: TRBJ1-4

CDR3 protein: CASSAGLAPGEQYF
D gene: TRBD2
V gene: TRBV9
J gene: TRBJ2-7

CDR3 protein: CASSRGQGLYGYTF
D gene: TRBD1
V gene: TRBV6-6
J gene: TRBJ1-2

CDR3 protein: CASSFGLPTGELFF
D gene: NA
V gene: TRBV7-8
J gene: TRBJ2-2

CDR3 protein: CASSIGTGPQHF
D gene: TRBD1
V gene: TRBV19
J gene: TRBJ1-5

CDR3 protein: CASSSQGSPTDTQYF
D gene: NA
V gene: TRBV5-8
J gene: TRBJ2-3

CDR3 protein: CASSLDRVDTEAFF
D gene: TRBD1
V gene: TRBV6-5
J gene: TRBJ1-1

CDR3 protein: CASSKNPGATNYGYTF
D gene: NA
V gene: TRBV3-1/TRBV3-2
J gene: TRBJ1-2

CDR3 protein: CASSLAPAGDQPQHF
D gene: NA
V gene: TRBV5-1
J gene: TRBJ1-5

CDR3 protein: CASSPISNYGYTF
D gene: NA
V gene: TRBV18
J gene: TRBJ1-2

CDR3 protein: CASSQGTADNSPLHF
D gene: NA
V gene: TRBV11-2
J gene: TRBJ1-6

CDR3 protein: CASSPRDGEQYF
D gene: NA
V gene: TRBV7-9
J gene: TRBJ2-7

CDR3 protein: CASSLDHSNEKLFF
D gene: NA
V gene: TRBV7-2
J gene: TRBJ1-4

CDR3 protein: CASSLRRATGNTIYF
D gene: NA
V gene: TRBV27
J gene: TRBJ1-3

CDR3 protein: CASSLAAGGYGYTF
D gene: NA
V gene: TRBV28
J gene: TRBJ1-2

CDR3 protein: CASSLDQAGAQPQHF
D gene: NA
V gene: TRBV7-9
J gene: TRBJ1-5

CDR3 protein: CATRPGTVNTGELFF
D gene: NA
V gene: TRBV28
J gene: TRBJ2-2

CDR3 protein: CASSYGLANYGYTF
D gene: NA
V gene: TRBV6-6
J gene: TRBJ1-2

CDR3 protein: CASSQGNLVGKVEQYF
D gene: NA
V gene: TRBV4-2
J gene: TRBJ2-7

CDR3 protein: CASSPRQGYTGELFF
D gene: TRBD1
V gene: TRBV18
J gene: TRBJ2-2

CDR3 protein: CAIRMDSYGYTF
D gene: NA
V gene: TRBV10-3
J gene: TRBJ1-2

CDR3 protein: CAINRERVTEAFF
D gene: NA
V gene: TRBV10-3
J gene: TRBJ1-1

CDR3 protein: CASSTHPGQGSGNGYTF
D gene: TRBD1
V gene: TRBV19
J gene: TRBJ1-2

CDR3 protein: CASSIQGAGAEAFF
D gene: TRBD1
V gene: TRBV19
J gene: TRBJ1-1

CDR3 protein: CASSLNSYISEAFF
D gene: NA
V gene: TRBV5-1
J gene: TRBJ1-1

CDR3 protein: CAISESDRVGNSPLHF
D gene: TRBD1
V gene: TRBV10-3
J gene: TRBJ1-6

CDR3 protein: CASSLDPSNQPQHF
D gene: NA
V gene: TRBV7-9
J gene: TRBJ1-5

CDR3 protein: CASSLPGQGIQVYGYTF
D gene: TRBD1
V gene: TRBV5-4
J gene: TRBJ1-2

CDR3 protein: CASSSLERGRQETQYF
D gene: TRBD2
V gene: TRBV28
J gene: TRBJ2-5

CDR3 protein: CAISRDPYEQYF
D gene: NA
V gene: TRBV10-3
J gene: TRBJ2-7

CDR3 protein: CASSQRRGAGGPNEQFF
D gene: TRBD2
V gene: TRBV3-1/TRBV3-2
J gene: TRBJ2-1

CDR3 protein: CASSLRLGNTIYF
D gene: NA
V gene: TRBV3-1/TRBV3-2
J gene: TRBJ1-3

CDR3 protein: CASSVESGNTGELFF
D gene: NA
V gene: TRBV9
J gene: TRBJ2-2

CDR3 protein: CASSFDRGNEKLFF
D gene: TRBD1
V gene: TRBV11-3
J gene: TRBJ1-4

CDR3 protein: CASSTGSTYNEQFF
D gene: NA
V gene: TRBV27
J gene: TRBJ2-1